This is a list of T cell receptor beta chains from one sample in a study of metastatic and nonmetastatic thyroid tumors. From the PCR reads, TCRdb re-called clones with MiXCR. Of around 14,000 clones listed, more than 20% were seen once; the top ten hold around 8.6%. The source material was blood. The receptors shown here come from a female donor with papillary thyroid cancer or a benign thyroid nodule (not recorded which). Some clones in this sample may be carry-over from other donors' samples. Both conserved end residues are part of each CDR3. Each record gives: J gene, clone size, D gene, CDR3 length, V gene, CDR3 protein, CDR3 DNA. The D gene is left open where the match is weak. Clone size, where shown, is once, few, many, or a class for clones that have expanded.

J gene: TRBJ2-1; clone size: many; D gene: -; CDR3 length: 19; V gene: TRBV13; CDR3 protein: CASSLNPPWGPSSYNEQFF; CDR3 DNA: TGTGCCAGCAGCTTAAACCCCCCGTGGGGGCCGAGCTCCTACAATGAGCAGTTCTTC
J gene: TRBJ2-7; clone size: -; D gene: TRBD1; CDR3 length: 16; V gene: TRBV20-1; CDR3 protein: CSVRGGYRGETYEQYF; CDR3 DNA: TGCAGTGTTCGAGGGGGGTACAGGGGGGAAACCTACGAGCAGTACTTC
J gene: TRBJ2-7; clone size: medium-sized; D gene: -; CDR3 length: 13; V gene: TRBV28; CDR3 protein: CASSRPGKGEQYF; CDR3 DNA: TGTGCCAGCAGTCGTCCAGGGAAGGGTGAGCAGTACTTC
J gene: TRBJ1-5; clone size: -; D gene: -; CDR3 length: 14; V gene: TRBV20-1; CDR3 protein: CSARESGLWQPQHF; CDR3 DNA: TGCAGTGCTAGGGAATCCGGGCTATGGCAGCCCCAGCATTTT
J gene: TRBJ1-2; clone size: medium-sized; D gene: -; CDR3 length: 12; V gene: TRBV28; CDR3 protein: CASSLANYGYTF; CDR3 DNA: TGTGCCAGCAGTTTGGCTAACTATGGCTACACCTTC
J gene: TRBJ2-5; clone size: -; D gene: TRBD2; CDR3 length: 16; V gene: TRBV5-1; CDR3 protein: CASSLVGGSEVGTQYF; CDR3 DNA: TGCGCCAGCAGCTTGGTCGGCGGGAGTGAGGTGGGGACCCAGTACTTC
J gene: TRBJ1-6; clone size: -; D gene: -; CDR3 length: 14; V gene: TRBV5-1; CDR3 protein: CVSSAGPFYSPLHF; CDR3 DNA: TGCGTCAGCAGCGCGGGACCTTTCTATTCACCCCTCCACTTT
J gene: TRBJ2-1; clone size: few; D gene: -; CDR3 length: 14; V gene: TRBV28; CDR3 protein: CASSLYGRSNEQFF; CDR3 DNA: TGTGCCAGCAGTTTATACGGGAGAAGCAATGAGCAGTTCTTC
J gene: TRBJ2-3; clone size: many; D gene: -; CDR3 length: 14; V gene: TRBV2; CDR3 protein: CASSGRRGGDTQYF; CDR3 DNA: TGTGCCAGCAGTGGAAGGAGAGGTGGAGATACGCAGTATTTT
J gene: TRBJ2-5; clone size: many; D gene: -; CDR3 length: 15; V gene: TRBV19; CDR3 protein: CASSRTVGGAETQYF; CDR3 DNA: TGTGCCAGTAGTCGAACGGTGGGGGGCGCCGAGACCCAGTACTTC
J gene: TRBJ2-7; clone size: medium-sized; D gene: -; CDR3 length: 15; V gene: TRBV18; CDR3 protein: CASSPEVTLHYEQYF; CDR3 DNA: TGTGCCAGCTCACCGGAAGTGACACTACACTACGAGCAGTACTTC
J gene: TRBJ1-2; clone size: -; D gene: TRBD1; CDR3 length: 16; V gene: TRBV25-1; CDR3 protein: CASSEYSPGTGCSYTF; CDR3 DNA: TGCGCCAGCAGTGAATATAGCCCCGGGACAGGGTGTAGCTACACCTTC
J gene: TRBJ2-7; clone size: medium-sized; D gene: -; CDR3 length: 13; V gene: TRBV7-9; CDR3 protein: CASSLGLEKEQYF; CDR3 DNA: TGTGCCAGCAGCTTAGGTCTAGAAAAGGAGCAGTACTTC
J gene: TRBJ2-3; clone size: many; D gene: TRBD2; CDR3 length: 15; V gene: TRBV7-3; CDR3 protein: CASSLLAGSTDTQYF; CDR3 DNA: TGTGCCAGCAGCTTACTAGCGGGAAGCACAGATACGCAGTATTTT
J gene: TRBJ2-1; clone size: -; D gene: TRBD2; CDR3 length: 16; V gene: TRBV20-1; CDR3 protein: CSDPQGLAGARNEQFF; CDR3 DNA: TGCAGTGACCCCCAGGGGCTAGCGGGAGCTAGAAATGAGCAGTTCTTC
J gene: TRBJ1-3; clone size: many; D gene: TRBD1; CDR3 length: 17; V gene: TRBV9; CDR3 protein: CASSVGLTGTPGNTIYF; CDR3 DNA: TGTGCCAGCAGCGTAGGGTTGACAGGGACGCCTGGAAACACCATATATTTT
J gene: TRBJ1-2; clone size: medium-sized; D gene: TRBD1; CDR3 length: 13; V gene: TRBV12-3/TRBV12-4; CDR3 protein: CASSLGQGHGYTF; CDR3 DNA: TGTGCCAGCAGTTTGGGACAGGGGCATGGCTACACCTTC
J gene: TRBJ1-6; clone size: medium-sized; D gene: -; CDR3 length: 14; V gene: TRBV12-3/TRBV12-4; CDR3 protein: CASSPRPTNSPLHF; CDR3 DNA: TGTGCCAGCAGCCCGCGACCAACTAATTCACCCCTCCACTTT
J gene: TRBJ1-4; clone size: few; D gene: TRBD1; CDR3 length: 15; V gene: TRBV6-6; CDR3 protein: CASSYSGQQNEKLFF; CDR3 DNA: TGTGCCAGCAGTTACTCGGGACAGCAGAATGAAAAACTGTTTTTT